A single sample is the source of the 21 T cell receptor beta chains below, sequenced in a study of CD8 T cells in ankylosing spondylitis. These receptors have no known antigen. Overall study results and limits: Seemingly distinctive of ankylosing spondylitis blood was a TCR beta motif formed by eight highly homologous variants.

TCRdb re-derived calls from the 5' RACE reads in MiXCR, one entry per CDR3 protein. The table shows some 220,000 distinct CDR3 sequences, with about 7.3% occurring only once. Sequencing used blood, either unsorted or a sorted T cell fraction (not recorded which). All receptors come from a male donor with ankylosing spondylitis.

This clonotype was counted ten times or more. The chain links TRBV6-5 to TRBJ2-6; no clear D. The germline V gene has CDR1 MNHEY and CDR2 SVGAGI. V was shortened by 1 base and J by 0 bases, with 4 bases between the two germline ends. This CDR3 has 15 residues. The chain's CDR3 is CASSYYLSGANVLTF. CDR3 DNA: TGTGCCAGCAGTTACTATCTCTCTGGGGCCAACGTCCTGACTTTC.

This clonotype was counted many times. CDR3 DNA: TGTGCCAGCAGCAAAGAATTGGGCGCCTCCGACGGGACCCAGTACTTC. Translating gives CASSKELGASDGTQYF. This rearrangement joins TRBV21-1 to TRBJ2-5; no DNA check was done on the table's D call, TRBD1. TRBV21-1 is marked as a pseudogene. This CDR3 contains 16 residues.

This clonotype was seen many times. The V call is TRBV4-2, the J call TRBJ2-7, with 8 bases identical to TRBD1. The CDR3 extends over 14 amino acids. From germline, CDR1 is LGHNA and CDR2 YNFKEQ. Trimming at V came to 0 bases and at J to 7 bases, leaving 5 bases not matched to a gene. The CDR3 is CASSQDRGPREQYF. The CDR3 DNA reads TGTGCCAGCAGCCAAGACAGGGGGCCGAGGGAGCAGTACTTC.

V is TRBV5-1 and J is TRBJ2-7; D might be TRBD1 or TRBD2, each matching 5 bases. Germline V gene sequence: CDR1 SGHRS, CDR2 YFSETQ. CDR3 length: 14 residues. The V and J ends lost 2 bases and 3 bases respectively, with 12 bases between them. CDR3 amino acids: CASSFWERGYEQYF. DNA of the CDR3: TGCGCCAGCAGCTTCTGGGAGAGGGGCTACGAGCAGTACTTC.

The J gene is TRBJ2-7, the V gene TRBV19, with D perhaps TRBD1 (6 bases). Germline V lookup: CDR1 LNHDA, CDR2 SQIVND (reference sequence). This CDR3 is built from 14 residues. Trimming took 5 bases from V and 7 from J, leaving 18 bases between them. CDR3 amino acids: CASSHLGAQGEQYF. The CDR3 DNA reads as TGTGCCAGTAGTCACCTAGGGGCCCAGGGGGAGCAGTACTTC.

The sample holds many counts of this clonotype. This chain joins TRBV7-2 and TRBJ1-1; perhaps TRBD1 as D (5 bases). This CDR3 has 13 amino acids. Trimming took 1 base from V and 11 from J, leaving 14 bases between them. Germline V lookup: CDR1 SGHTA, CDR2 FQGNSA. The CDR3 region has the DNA TGTGCCAGCAGCTTAGTAACGGGGCCTTGGGCTTTCTTT. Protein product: CASSLVTGPWAFF.

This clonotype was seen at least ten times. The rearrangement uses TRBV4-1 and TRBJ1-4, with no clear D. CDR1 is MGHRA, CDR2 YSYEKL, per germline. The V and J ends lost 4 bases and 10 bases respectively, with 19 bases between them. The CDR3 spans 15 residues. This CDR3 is CASSPSEVKTLKLFF. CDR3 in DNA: TGCGCCAGCAGCCCTTCGGAAGTCAAGACTCTAAAACTGTTTTTT.

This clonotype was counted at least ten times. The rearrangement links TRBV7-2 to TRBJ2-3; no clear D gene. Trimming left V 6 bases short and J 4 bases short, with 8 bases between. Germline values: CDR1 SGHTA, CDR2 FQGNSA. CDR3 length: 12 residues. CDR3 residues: CASSNPPDTQYF. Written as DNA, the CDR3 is TGTGCCAGCAGTAACCCGCCAGATACGCAGTATTTT. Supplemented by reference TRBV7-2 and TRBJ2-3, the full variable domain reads GAGVSQSPSNKVTEKGKDVELRCDPISGHTALYWYRQSLGQGLEFLIYFQGNSAPDKSGLPSDRFSAERTGGSVSTLTIQRTQQEDSAVYLCASSNPPDTQYFGPGTRLTVL.

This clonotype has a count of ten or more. The CDR3 region is CSAISPKDAYGYTF. CDR3 nucleotides: TGCAGTGCTATCTCCCCAAAGGACGCCTATGGCTACACCTTC. The chain links TRBV20-1 to TRBJ1-2; no reliable D call. This CDR3 spans 14 amino acids. Per the germline V gene, CDR1 is DFQATT and CDR2 is SNEGSKA (reference sequence). The ends were cut back, 4 bases at V and 4 bases at J, with 16 bases in the middle.

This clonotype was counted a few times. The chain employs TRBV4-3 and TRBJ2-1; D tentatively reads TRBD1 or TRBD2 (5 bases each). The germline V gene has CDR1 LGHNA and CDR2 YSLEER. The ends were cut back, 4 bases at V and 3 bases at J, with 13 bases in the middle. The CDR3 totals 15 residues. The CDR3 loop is CASSLSGADYNEQFF. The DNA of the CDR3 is TGCGCCAGCAGCCTCTCCGGGGCCGACTACAATGAGCAGTTCTTC.

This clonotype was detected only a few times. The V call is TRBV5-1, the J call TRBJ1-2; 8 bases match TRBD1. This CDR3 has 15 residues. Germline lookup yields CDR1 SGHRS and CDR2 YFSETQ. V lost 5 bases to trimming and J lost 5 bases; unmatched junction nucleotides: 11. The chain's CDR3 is CASRSDRVLVYGYTF. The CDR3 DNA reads TGCGCCAGCAGGTCGGACAGGGTGTTGGTTTATGGCTACACCTTC.

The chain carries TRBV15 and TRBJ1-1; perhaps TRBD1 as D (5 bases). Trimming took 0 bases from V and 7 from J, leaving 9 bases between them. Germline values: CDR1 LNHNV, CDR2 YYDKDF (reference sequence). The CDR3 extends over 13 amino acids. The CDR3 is CATSRDRGGEAFF. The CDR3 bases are TGTGCCACCAGCAGAGATCGGGGGGGTGAAGCTTTCTTT.

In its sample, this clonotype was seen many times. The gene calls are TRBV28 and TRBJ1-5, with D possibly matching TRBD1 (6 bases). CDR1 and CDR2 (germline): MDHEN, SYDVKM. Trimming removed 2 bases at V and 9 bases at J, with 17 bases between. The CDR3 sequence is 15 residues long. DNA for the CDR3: TGTGCCAGCAGTTTACCCGGAACAGGGCGGGGGCCCCAGCATTTT. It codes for CASSLPGTGRGPQHF.

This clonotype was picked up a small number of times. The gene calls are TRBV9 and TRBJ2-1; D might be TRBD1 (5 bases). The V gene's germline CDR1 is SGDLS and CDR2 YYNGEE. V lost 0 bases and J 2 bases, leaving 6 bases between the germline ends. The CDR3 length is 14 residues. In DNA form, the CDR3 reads TGTGCCAGCAGCGTAGACAGGCCCTACAATGAGCAGTTCTTC. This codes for CASSVDRPYNEQFF.

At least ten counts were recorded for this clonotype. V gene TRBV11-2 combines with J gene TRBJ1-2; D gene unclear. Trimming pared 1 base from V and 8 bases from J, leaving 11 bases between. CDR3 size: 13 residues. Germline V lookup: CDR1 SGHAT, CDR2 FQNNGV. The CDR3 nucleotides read TGTGCCAGCAGCTTAGCTGGGGTTCGCGGCTACACCTTC. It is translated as CASSLAGVRGYTF.

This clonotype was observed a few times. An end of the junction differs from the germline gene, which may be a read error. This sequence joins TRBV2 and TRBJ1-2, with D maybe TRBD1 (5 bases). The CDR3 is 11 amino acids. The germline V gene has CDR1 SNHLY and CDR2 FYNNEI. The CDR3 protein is CKGGVPRFYTF. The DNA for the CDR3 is TGCAAGGGAGGGGTGCCCAGATTCTACACCTTC. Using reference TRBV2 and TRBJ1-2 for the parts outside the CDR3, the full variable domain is EPEVTQTPSHQVTQMGQEVILRCVPISNHLYFYWYRQILGQKVEFLVSFYNNEISEKSEIFDDQFSVERPDGSNFTLKIRSTKLEDSAMYFCKGGVPRFYTFGSGTRLTVV.

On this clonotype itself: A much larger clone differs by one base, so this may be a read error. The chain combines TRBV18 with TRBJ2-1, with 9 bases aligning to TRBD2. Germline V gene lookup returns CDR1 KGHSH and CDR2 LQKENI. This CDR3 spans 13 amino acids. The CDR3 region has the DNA TGTGCCAGTGGTAGCGGGAGTCACAATGAGCAGATCTTC. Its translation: CASGSGSHNEQIF.

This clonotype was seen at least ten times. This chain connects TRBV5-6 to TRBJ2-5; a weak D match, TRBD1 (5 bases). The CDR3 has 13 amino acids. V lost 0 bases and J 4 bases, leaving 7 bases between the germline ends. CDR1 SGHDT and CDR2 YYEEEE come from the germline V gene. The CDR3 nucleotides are TGTGCCAGCAGCTTGGGCAGGGCAGAGACCCAGTACTTC. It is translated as CASSLGRAETQYF.

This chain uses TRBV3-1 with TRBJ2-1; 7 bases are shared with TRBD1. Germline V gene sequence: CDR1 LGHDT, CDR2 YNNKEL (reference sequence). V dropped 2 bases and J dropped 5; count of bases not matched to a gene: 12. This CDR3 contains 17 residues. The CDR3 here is CASSQRQKTGPDNEQFF. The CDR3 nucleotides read TGTGCCAGCAGCCAACGCCAAAAGACAGGGCCTGACAATGAGCAGTTCTTC.

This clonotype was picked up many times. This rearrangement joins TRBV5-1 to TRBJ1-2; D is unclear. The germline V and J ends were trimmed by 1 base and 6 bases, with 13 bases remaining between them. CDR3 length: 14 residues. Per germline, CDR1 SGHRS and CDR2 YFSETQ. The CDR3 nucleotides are TGCGCCAGCAGCTTGAGGTCTCCCAAGGATGGCTACACCTTC. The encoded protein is CASSLRSPKDGYTF.

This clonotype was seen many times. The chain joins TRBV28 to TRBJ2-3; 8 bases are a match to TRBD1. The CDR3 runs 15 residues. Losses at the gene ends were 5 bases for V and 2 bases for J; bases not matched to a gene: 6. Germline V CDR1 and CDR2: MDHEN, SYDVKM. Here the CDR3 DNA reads TGTGCCAGCAGTGGGGGACAGGAGGACACAGATACGCAGTATTTT. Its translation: CASSGGQEDTDTQYF.